This TCR beta chain stems from a study of T cell repertoires in cytomegalovirus infection. The germline V gene encodes CDR1 LNHDA and CDR2 SQIVND (reference sequence). This CDR3 spans 17 amino acids. V lost 4 bases, J lost 0 bases, and 16 bases lay in between. With regard to this clonotype: Antigen unknown.

In TCRdb, the reads were re-called with MiXCR into one record per CDR3 protein. Among about half a million distinct CDR3 sequences listed, more than 30% were seen once. The receptor was derived from a human donor in good health (CMV status not recorded). Some clones in this sample may be carry-over from other donors' samples. The material sequenced was cultured PBMCs, taken from culture after CMV antigen stimulation. This chain links TRBV19 with TRBJ2-1, with a possible D match to TRBD2 (6 bases). CDR3 nucleotide sequence: TGTGCCAGTAGTACCCAGCGGGCAGATCTCTCCTACAATGAGCAGTTCTTC. Protein product: CASSTQRADLSYNEQFF.